Listed below are T cell receptor beta chains from one sample, sequenced in a study of lymphopenia after photon versus proton radiotherapy. Profiled with immunoSEQ multiplex PCR; TCRdb holds only in-frame clones, not every one. The sample shows about 17,000 clones, roughly nine tenths of them seen only once. The input for sequencing was peripheral blood, taken from a patient treated with photon-based radiotherapy. These receptors originate from a middle-aged woman with cholangiocarcinoma. CDR3s include the opening cysteine and the closing phenylalanine or tryptophan. The D gene is left open where the match is weak. Only part of the rows carry a size: once, few, many, or a class if the clone is expanded.

. | TRBJ1-1 | TRBV29-1 | . | CSVVGIRVKGEAFF | TGCAGCGTTGTGGGGATCAGGGTTAAGGGTGAAGCTTTCTTT
. | TRBJ1-1 | TRBV9 | . | CASSNGQITEAFF | TGTGCCAGCAGCAACGGACAGATCACTGAAGCTTTCTTT
. | TRBJ2-2 | TRBV2 | . | CASSPGTTLWGGELFF | TGTGCCAGCAGCCCAGGGACCACTTTGTGGGGCGGGGAGCTGTTTTTT
TRBD2 | TRBJ2-7 | TRBV25-1 | . | CASSDPSGGVVNYEQYF | TGTGCCAGCAGTGACCCCAGCGGGGGGGTAGTAAACTACGAGCAGTACTTC
TRBD1 | TRBJ1-5 | TRBV7-9 | . | CASSVGGAGNQPQHF | TGTGCCAGCAGCGTAGGGGGCGCGGGCAATCAGCCCCAGCATTTT
. | TRBJ1-1 | TRBV25-1 | . | CASSIGGSNTEAFF | TGTGCCAGCAGTATAGGGGGATCGAACACTGAAGCTTTCTTT
. | TRBJ2-7 | TRBV19 | . | CASSGTGLSYEQYF | TGTGCCAGTAGCGGAACAGGGCTCTCCTACGAGCAGTACTTC
TRBD2 | TRBJ2-5 | TRBV29-1 | . | CSVEGLAGAGTQYF | TGCAGCGTTGAGGGACTAGCGGGGGCCGGGACCCAGTACTTC
TRBD2 | TRBJ2-1 | TRBV18 | . | CASSPLAGGYNEQFF | TGTGCCAGCTCACCCCTAGCGGGAGGGTACAATGAGCAGTTCTTC
. | TRBJ1-3 | TRBV25-1 | . | CASSDRQGYGNTIYF | TGTGCCAGCAGTGACAGGCAGGGGTACGGAAACACCATATATTTT
TRBD2 | TRBJ2-1 | TRBV5-4 | few | CASSPGLAGYNEQFF | TGTGCCAGCAGCCCCGGACTAGCGGGTTACAATGAGCAGTTCTTC
. | TRBJ1-5 | TRBV19 | . | CASSGLGGMNNQPQHF | TGTGCCAGTAGCGGACTGGGGGGCATGAACAATCAGCCCCAGCATTTT
. | TRBJ2-7 | TRBV7-9 | . | CASSRDFLGYEQYF | TGTGCCAGCAGCCGGGACTTCCTCGGGTACGAGCAGTACTTC
. | TRBJ1-4 | TRBV30 | . | CAWSRDREKLFF | TGTGCCTGGAGCCGGGATAGGGAAAAACTGTTTTTT
. | TRBJ1-3 | TRBV6-5 | . | CASSYSQQSSGNTIYF | TGTGCCAGCAGTTACTCGCAGCAATCCTCTGGAAACACCATATATTTT
TRBD1 | TRBJ1-1 | TRBV2 | . | CASSHYGTVPNTEAFF | TGTGCCAGCAGTCACTACGGGACAGTTCCGAACACTGAAGCTTTCTTT
TRBD1 | TRBJ1-1 | TRBV5-5 | . | CASSDRGGNTEAFF | TGTGCCAGCAGCGACAGGGGCGGGAACACTGAAGCTTTCTTT
TRBD1 | TRBJ1-6 | TRBV7-9 | . | CASSPGQGGSPLHF | TGTGCCAGCAGTCCGGGACAGGGAGGATCACCCCTCCACTTT
TRBD1 | TRBJ1-2 | TRBV6-6 | . | CASSSGQEVPTYGYTF | TGTGCCAGCAGTTCGGGACAGGAAGTCCCAACCTATGGCTACACCTTC
. | TRBJ2-7 | TRBV11-2 | . | CAIQNVTYEQYF | TGTGCCATTCAAAACGTAACCTACGAGCAGTACTTC
. | TRBJ2-5 | TRBV18 | . | CASSPLGQETQYF | TGTGCCAGCTCACCACTTGGGCAAGAGACCCAGTACTTC
TRBD2 | TRBJ2-5 | TRBV28 | . | CASSLASGQETQYF | TGTGCCAGCAGTCTGGCTAGCGGCCAAGAGACCCAGTACTTC
TRBD1 | TRBJ2-7 | TRBV5-1 | . | CASRSGTGPYEQYF | TGCGCCAGCAGGTCCGGGACAGGTCCCTACGAGCAGTACTTC
. | TRBJ1-1 | TRBV5-4 | . | CASSDMGNTEAFF | TGTGCCAGCAGCGATATGGGGAACACTGAAGCTTTCTTT
. | TRBJ2-5 | TRBV10-2 | once | CASSDGTGSETQYF | TGCGCCAGCAGTGATGGCACGGGCTCCGAGACCCAGTACTTC
. | TRBJ2-3 | TRBV15 | . | CATRSVGDTQYF | TGTGCCACCAGGTCGGTAGGGGATACGCAGTATTTT
TRBD1 | TRBJ2-7 | TRBV9 | . | CASSASGTGNEQYF | TGTGCCAGCAGCGCTTCCGGGACAGGGAACGAGCAGTACTTC